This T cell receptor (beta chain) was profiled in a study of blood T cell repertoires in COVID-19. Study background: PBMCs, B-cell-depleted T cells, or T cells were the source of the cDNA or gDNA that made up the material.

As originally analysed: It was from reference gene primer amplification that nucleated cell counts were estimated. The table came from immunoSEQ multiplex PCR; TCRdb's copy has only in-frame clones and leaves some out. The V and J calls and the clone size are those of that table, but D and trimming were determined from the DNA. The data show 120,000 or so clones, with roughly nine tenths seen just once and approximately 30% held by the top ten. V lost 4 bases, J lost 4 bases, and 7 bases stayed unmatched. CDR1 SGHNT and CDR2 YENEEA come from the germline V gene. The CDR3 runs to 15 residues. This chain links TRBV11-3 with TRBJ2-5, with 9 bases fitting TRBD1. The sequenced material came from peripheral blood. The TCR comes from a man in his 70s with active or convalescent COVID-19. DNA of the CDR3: TGTGCCAGCAGCTATTCCGGGACAGGGTCAGAGACCCAGTACTTC. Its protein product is CASSYSGTGSETQYF.